This passage covers 25 T cell receptor beta chains from one sample sequenced in a study of blood T cell repertoires in COVID-19. Clones were sequenced by immunoSEQ multiplex PCR, and TCRdb holds only the in-frame ones, with some missing. The table includes roughly 70,000 clones, over 60% detected once. The sample comprised peripheral blood. These receptor sequences come from a man in his 70s with COVID-19, enrolled during active disease.

In the case of this clone: A junction boundary mismatches the germline segment, possibly from a read error. The V and J genes are TRBV7-7 and TRBJ2-1, with 7 positions matching TRBD2. The CDR3 covers 16 residues. CDR1 SSHAT and CDR2 FNYEAQ come from the germline V gene (reference sequence). The CDR3 is CASSVRSGIPYNEQFF. The DNA for the CDR3 is TGTGCTAGCAGCGTCCGGAGCGGGATTCCCTACAATGAGCAGTTCTTC.

V gene TRBV19 combines with J gene TRBJ1-5; TRBD1 matches at 9 bases. V lost 3 bases and J lost 4; bases outside the gene matches: 1. This CDR3 is built from 14 residues. Looked up from germline, CDR1 is LNHDA and CDR2 is SQIVND (reference sequence). The CDR3 loop is CASSIGTGNQPQHF. CDR3 DNA sequence: TGTGCCAGTAGTATCGGGACAGGGAATCAGCCCCAGCATTTT.

This rearrangement joins TRBV7-2 to TRBJ2-1; D unresolved. Germline V lookup: CDR1 SGHTA, CDR2 FQGNSA. The CDR3 totals 15 residues. Trimming removed 5 bases at V and 0 bases at J, with 11 bases between. Here the CDR3 DNA reads TGTGCCAGCAGCCAAGACTTTAGCTCCTACAATGAGCAGTTCTTC. Translated, it gives CASSQDFSSYNEQFF.

This clone was picked up one time. The rearrangement joins TRBV5-5 to TRBJ2-1, with 9 bases identical to TRBD1. The germline V gene has CDR1 SGHKS and CDR2 YYEKEE (reference sequence). The CDR3 has 15 amino acids. The J segment lost 4 bases and the V segment lost 4 bases, leaving 6 bases of the junction unmatched. Written as DNA, the CDR3 is TGTGCCAGCAGCCCCGGACAGGGGATTTACAATGAGCAGTTCTTC. It translates to CASSPGQGIYNEQFF.

Only one count was recorded for this clone. V is TRBV28 and J is TRBJ2-2; D is perhaps TRBD1 (5 bases). The V gene's germline CDR1 is MDHEN and CDR2 SYDVKM. There are 12 residues in the CDR3. Deletions cut 8 bases from V and 6 bases from J, with 10 bases between. The CDR3, as DNA: TGTGCCAGCTGTAAAGGGGCCGGGGAGCTGTTTTTT. This translates into CASCKGAGELFF.

The chain links TRBV7-3 to TRBJ2-5; D unclear. There are 14 residues in the CDR3. Trimming removed 2 bases at V and 4 bases at J, with 11 bases between. Germline-derived CDR1 and CDR2 are SGHTA and FQGTGA. CDR3 loop: CASSLAPERETQYF. CDR3 sequence (DNA): TGTGCCAGCAGCTTAGCCCCGGAGCGAGAGACCCAGTACTTC.

J is TRBJ1-1 and V is TRBV28; tentatively, D is TRBD1 (6 bases). There are 14 residues in the CDR3. CDR1 and CDR2 from the germline V gene are MDHEN and SYDVKM. V shed 5 bases and J shed 5 bases, with 15 bases lying between them. The CDR3 loop is CASSEGGVRTEAFF. CDR3 coding DNA: TGTGCCAGCAGTGAGGGGGGGGTGCGTACTGAAGCTTTCTTT.

This clone has a single count. The V and J genes are TRBV28 and TRBJ1-6, with D maybe TRBD1 (5 bases). CDR1 MDHEN and CDR2 SYDVKM come from the germline V gene. V was trimmed by 7 bases and J by 6 bases, leaving 16 bases between them. The CDR3 contains 15 residues. CDR3 DNA sequence: TGTGCCAGCAACTCCCAGGGATTCGCTAATTCACCCCTCCACTTT. It yields the protein CASNSQGFANSPLHF.

The genes are TRBV18 and TRBJ1-5; tentative D call: TRBD1 (5 bases). Germline V gene lookup returns CDR1 KGHSH and CDR2 LQKENI. The ends were cut back, 3 bases at V and 8 bases at J, with 11 bases in the middle. The CDR3 consists of 13 residues. CDR3 amino acids: CASSPGTDEPQHF. The DNA for the CDR3 is TGTGCCAGCTCACCTGGGACTGACGAGCCCCAGCATTTT.

The rearrangement joins TRBV6-5 to TRBJ2-1; 9 bases fit TRBD2. The length of the CDR3 is 15 residues. Germline V lookup: CDR1 MNHEY, CDR2 SVGAGI. The J segment lost 4 bases and the V segment lost 2 bases, leaving 3 bases of the junction unmatched. DNA for the CDR3: TGTGCCAGCAGTTACGGGCTAGCGGGGTACAATGAGCAGTTCTTC. This gives the protein CASSYGLAGYNEQFF.

The chain couples TRBV7-3 to TRBJ2-3; D possibly corresponds to TRBD2 (6 bases). Germline CDR1 is SGHTA and CDR2 is FQGTGA. Between the trimmed V and J ends, which lost 5 bases and 8 bases, there was a span of 17 bases. The CDR3 is 14 amino acids. The CDR3: CASSRTVGGGTQYF. CDR3 nucleotides: TGTGCCAGCAGCAGAACAGTGGGGGGAGGTACGCAGTATTTT.

This chain uses TRBV29-1 with TRBJ1-4, with 7 bases fitting TRBD1. J was trimmed by 3 bases and V by 6 bases; bases with no gene match: 7. CDR3 length: 14 amino acids. Germline V gene data show CDR1 as SQVTM and CDR2 as ANQGSEA. The CDR3 region has the DNA TGCAGCGTCTCTATCGGGACAGCTAATGAAAAACTGTTTTTT. Translation: CSVSIGTANEKLFF.

The chain carries TRBV4-3 and TRBJ1-1; 7 bases match TRBD1. Trimming took 0 bases from V and 3 from J; bases not matched to a gene: 4. Germline V gene sequence: CDR1 LGHNA, CDR2 YSLEER. The CDR3 runs to 15 residues. The CDR3 bases are TGCGCCAGCAGCCAAGAATGGGACAGCTACACTGAAGCTTTCTTT. Encoded protein: CASSQEWDSYTEAFF.

This clone was observed a few times. The chain couples TRBV27 to TRBJ1-1, with D possibly TRBD1 on 5 matching bases. The ends were cut back, 6 bases at V and 1 base at J, with 18 bases in the middle. CDR1 is MNHEY and CDR2 is SMNVEV in the germline V gene (reference sequence). CDR3 length: 16 amino acids. CDR3 protein: CASRAEESRENTEAFF. The CDR3, as DNA: TGTGCCAGCAGGGCCGAGGAAAGCAGGGAGAACACTGAAGCTTTCTTT.

This clone was recorded once. The rearrangement links TRBV28 to TRBJ1-1; 9 nucleotides align to TRBD1. The V gene end was trimmed by 9 bases and the J gene end by 4 bases; junction bases not matched to a gene: 9. The CDR3 extends over 14 amino acids. CDR1 is MDHEN and CDR2 is SYDVKM in the germline V gene. The CDR3 DNA sequence: TGTGCCAGTATAGACCGGGACAGGGTCACTGAAGCTTTCTTT. The encoded protein is CASIDRDRVTEAFF.

The rearrangement joins TRBV5-1 to TRBJ1-2; perhaps TRBD1 as D (5 bases). The V and J ends lost 2 bases and 0 bases respectively, with 11 bases between them. The germline gives CDR1 SGHRS, CDR2 YFSETQ. This CDR3 spans 15 amino acids. This CDR3 is CASSFETGANYGYTF. In DNA, the CDR3 is TGCGCCAGCAGCTTTGAGACGGGGGCTAACTATGGCTACACCTTC.

This chain uses TRBV7-2 with TRBJ1-1, with 7 bases identical to TRBD1. CDR1 and CDR2 (germline): SGHTA, FQGNSA. The CDR3 covers 14 residues. The trim removed 5 bases at V and 3 bases at J, leaving 6 bases unmatched. DNA of the CDR3: TGTGCCAGCAGCCCCGTAGGGGGCGACACTGAAGCTTTCTTT. As protein: CASSPVGGDTEAFF.

The CDR3 loop reads CAWSALGLAGEAGELFF. The DNA for the CDR3 is TGTGCCTGGAGCGCCTTGGGACTAGCGGGAGAGGCCGGGGAGCTGTTTTTT. J is TRBJ2-2 and V is TRBV30; TRBD2 aligns across 14 bases. The length of the CDR3 is 17 residues. J lost 6 bases, V lost 3 bases, and 9 bases had no gene match. CDR1 is GTSNPN and CDR2 is SVGIG in the germline V gene (reference sequence).

The DNA for the CDR3 is TGTGCCAGCAGTGAATCCCGGGACAGCACTCTCTCCTATGGCTACACCTTC. Translation: CASSESRDSTLSYGYTF. This sequence joins TRBV6-1 and TRBJ1-2, with TRBD1 matching 7 bases. V shed 2 bases, J shed 4 bases, and the junction held 13 bases outside the gene matches. The CDR3 loop spans 17 amino acids. The germline CDR1 and CDR2 sequences are MNHNS and SASEGT.

This clone appeared a single time. The genes are TRBV15 and TRBJ1-1; 9 nucleotides agree with TRBD1. V shed 5 bases and J 0 bases; nucleotides not matched to a gene: 13. CDR3 length: 18 residues. Looked up from germline, CDR1 is LNHNV and CDR2 is YYDKDF (reference sequence). DNA for the CDR3: TGTGCCACCAGCGGACGACCGGGACAGGGAGGGGTGAACACTGAAGCTTTCTTT. Translated, it gives CATSGRPGQGGVNTEAFF.

The chain is built from TRBV30 and TRBJ1-5, with a tentative D call TRBD1 (6 bases). Germline CDR1 reads GTSNPN; CDR2 reads SVGIG (reference sequence). The V gene lost 3 bases and the J gene lost 5 bases, with 8 bases spanning the gap. This CDR3 contains 12 residues. CDR3 protein: CAWSTGYQPQHF. The CDR3, as DNA: TGTGCCTGGAGCACAGGGTATCAGCCCCAGCATTTT.

The rearrangement joins TRBV7-9 to TRBJ2-7, with D maybe TRBD2 (6 bases). V dropped 1 base and J dropped 6 bases, with 10 bases sitting between them. CDR3 length equals 13 residues. CDR1 SEHNR and CDR2 FQNEAQ come from the germline V gene (reference sequence). The CDR3 protein is CASSLGGVGEQYF. The CDR3 DNA sequence: TGTGCCAGCAGCTTAGGGGGGGTTGGCGAGCAGTACTTC.

The rearrangement uses TRBV6-5 and TRBJ2-7; the D gene is possibly TRBD1 (6 bases). The germline gives CDR1 MNHEY, CDR2 SVGAGI. V was trimmed by 2 bases and J by 1 base, leaving 12 bases between them. This CDR3 region has 15 residues. The CDR3 DNA is TGTGCCAGCAGTTACGGGCAGGGGCTATCCTACGAGCAGTACTTC. This translates into CASSYGQGLSYEQYF.

The chain uses TRBV7-2 and TRBJ2-3; D might be TRBD1 (6 bases). Germline CDR1 and CDR2: SGHTA and FQGNSA. V lost 5 bases, J lost 2 bases, and 14 bases lay in between. The CDR3 runs to 15 residues. CDR3 residues: CASSPRGQITDTQYF. The CDR3 coding sequence is TGTGCCAGCAGCCCTAGAGGACAGATCACAGATACGCAGTATTTT.

The V gene is TRBV27, the J gene TRBJ2-1; 8 bases agree with TRBD1. The V and J ends lost 2 bases and 7 bases, in that order; junction bases with no gene match: 10. The CDR3 loop spans 16 amino acids. In germline, CDR1 is MNHEY, CDR2 SMNVEV (reference sequence). The CDR3 spells CASSLPSPTGENEQFF. CDR3 in DNA: TGTGCCAGCAGTTTACCCTCTCCGACAGGGGAGAATGAGCAGTTCTTC.